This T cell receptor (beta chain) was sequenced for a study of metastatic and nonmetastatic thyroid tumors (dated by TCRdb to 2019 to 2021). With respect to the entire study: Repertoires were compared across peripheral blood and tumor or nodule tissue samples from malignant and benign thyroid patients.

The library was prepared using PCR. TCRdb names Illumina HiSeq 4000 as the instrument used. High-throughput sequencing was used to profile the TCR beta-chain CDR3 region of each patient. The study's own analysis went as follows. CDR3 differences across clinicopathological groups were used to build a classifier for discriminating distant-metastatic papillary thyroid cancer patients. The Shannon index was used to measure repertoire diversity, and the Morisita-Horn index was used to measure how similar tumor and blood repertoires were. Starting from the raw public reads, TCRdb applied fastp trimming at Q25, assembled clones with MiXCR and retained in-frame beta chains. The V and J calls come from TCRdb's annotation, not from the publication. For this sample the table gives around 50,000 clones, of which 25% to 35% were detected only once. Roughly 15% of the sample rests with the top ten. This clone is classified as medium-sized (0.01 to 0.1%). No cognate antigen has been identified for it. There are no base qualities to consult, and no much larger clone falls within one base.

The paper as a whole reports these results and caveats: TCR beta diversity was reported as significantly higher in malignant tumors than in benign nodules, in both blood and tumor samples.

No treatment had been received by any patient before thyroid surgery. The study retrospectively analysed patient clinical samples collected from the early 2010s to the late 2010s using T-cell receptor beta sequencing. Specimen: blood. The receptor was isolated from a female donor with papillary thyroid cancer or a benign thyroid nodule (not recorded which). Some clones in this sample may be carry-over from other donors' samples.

This receptor has the CDR3 CASQRELDGELFF. The sequence in DNA is TGTGCCAGCCAGCGGGAGCTAGACGGGGAGCTGTTTTTT. The rearrangement joined TRBV2 to TRBJ2-2; 8 of the junction bases match TRBD2. The CDR3 sequence holds 13 residues, the cysteine and phenylalanine included. Only the CDR3 region is kept as DNA, spanning 39 bases read in frame from base 1. Trimming takes 8 bases off V and 7 bases off J; junction bases not matched to a gene: 6. CDR1 and CDR2, looked up from the germline V gene, are SNHLY and FYNNEI.